This T cell receptor beta chain was retrieved from a study of blood T cell repertoires in COVID-19. CDR1 is SGHRS, CDR2 YFSETQ, per germline. The CDR3 is made up of 14 amino acids. With V trimmed by 4 bases and J by 9 bases, 7 bases remained unmatched. In the study's own analysis: By means of reference gene primer amplification, nucleated cell counts were estimated. Data came from immunoSEQ multiplex PCR; TCRdb stores just in-frame clones and leaves some out. From that table come the V and J calls and clone size; the DNA was used to work out D and trimming. Of about 440,000 clones in the sample, 90% are singletons; the top ten hold more than 0.55%. All enrollees were roughly 18 to 100 years old and from around 25 US areas.

The TCR sequence derives from a man between 18 and 35 years old who had recovered from COVID-19. The sequencing sample was made of PBMCs or T cells enriched from blood (not recorded which). This chain uses TRBV5-1 with TRBJ1-6; 7 bases line up with TRBD1. The CDR3 DNA follows: TGCGCCAGCAGCCCCGGGACAGAGAGTTCACCCCTCCACTTT. This codes for CASSPGTESSPLHF.